This TCR beta chain came from a study of type 1 regulatory T cells. Looking at the study overall: This in vitro CD4 product, T-allo10, is enriched for Tr1 cells and alloantigen-specific. Overall study results and limits: Compared with non-Tr1 cells, Tr1 cells showed a narrower TCR repertoire.

TCRdb ran MiXCR on the reads and lists one entry per CDR3 protein. Here the sample spans about 71,000 distinct CDR3 sequences, less than 25% being singletons. Germline CDR1 SNHLY, CDR2 FYNNEI. The CDR3 runs to 14 residues. Losses at the gene ends were 5 bases for V and 5 bases for J; bases not matched to a gene: 3. Many counts were recorded for this clonotype. Its antigen is unidentified. The genes are TRBV2 and TRBJ2-5, with 12 bases fitting TRBD2. The specimen sequenced was cultured type 1 regulatory T (Tr1) cells, either the whole culture or a sorted fraction (not recorded which). The source of this sequence is a human donor in good health. CDR3 in amino acids: CASSFTSGGETQYF. The CDR3 bases are TGTGCCAGCAGTTTTACTAGCGGGGGGGAGACCCAGTACTTC.